This record covers a single T cell receptor (beta chain). TCRdb re-derived calls from the 5' RACE reads in MiXCR, one entry per CDR3 protein. This sample carries approximately 98,000 distinct CDR3 sequences, over 15% of them seen once, and the ten largest clones take around 5.1%. This entry belongs to a study of T-cell memory formation after mild COVID-19. Germline V gene data show CDR1 as SGHRS and CDR2 as YFSETQ. The ends were cut back, 0 bases at V and 4 bases at J, with 6 bases in the middle. The CDR3 extends over 13 amino acids. The genes are TRBV5-1 and TRBJ2-3; D ambiguous. The sequence was collected from a man between 18 and 35 years old who had mild COVID-19 (a few samples of this study predate the infection). Cell type and time point are not known. The specimen was PBMCs or a T cell subset sorted from them (not recorded which). This CDR3 is CASSLDFADTQYF. The CDR3 DNA follows: TGCGCCAGCAGCTTGGATTTTGCAGATACGCAGTATTTT.